This T cell receptor (beta chain) came from a study of cytomegalovirus exposure and HLA in healthy donors. Notes on the study in general: A later analysis, which compared TCR beta chains of equal frequency, found the HLA-associated ones more clonally expanded.

The CDR3 totals 14 residues. Looked up from germline, CDR1 is SGHRS and CDR2 is YFSETQ. Trimming removed 3 bases at V and 4 bases at J, with 10 bases between. Note on this clone: Its antigen is as yet unknown.

PCR was performed using 60 Vbeta and 13 Jbeta primers. Method: immunoSEQ multiplex PCR; TCRdb's copy keeps in-frame clones and lacks some. The sample carries approximately 140,000 clones, about 79% recorded once. V gene TRBV5-1 combines with J gene TRBJ2-2; a possible D gene is TRBD2 (6 bases). The clonotype was recovered from a man aged 50 or older in good health and CMV-seronegative. Specimen: PBMCs. The CDR3 here is CASSSRDSTGELFF. The CDR3, as DNA: TGCGCCAGCAGCTCGCGGGACTCCACCGGGGAGCTGTTTTTT. Using reference TRBV5-1 and TRBJ2-2 for the parts outside the CDR3, the full variable domain is KAGVTQTPRYLIKTRGQQVTLSCSPISGHRSVSWYQQTPGQGLQFLFEYFSETQRNKGNFPGRFSGRQFSNSRSEMNVSTLELGDSALYLCASSSRDSTGELFFGEGSRLTVL.